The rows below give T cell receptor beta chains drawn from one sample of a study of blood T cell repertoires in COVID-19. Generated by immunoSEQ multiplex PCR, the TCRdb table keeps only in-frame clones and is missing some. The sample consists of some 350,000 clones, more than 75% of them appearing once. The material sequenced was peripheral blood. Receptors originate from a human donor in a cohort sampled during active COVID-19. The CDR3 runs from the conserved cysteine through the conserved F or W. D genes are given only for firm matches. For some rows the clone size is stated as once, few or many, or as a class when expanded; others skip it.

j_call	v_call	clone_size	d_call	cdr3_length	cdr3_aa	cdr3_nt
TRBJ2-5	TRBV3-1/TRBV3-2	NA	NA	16	CASSQATAGYQETQYF	TGTGCCAGCAGCCAAGCGACAGCGGGCTACCAAGAGACCCAGTACTTC
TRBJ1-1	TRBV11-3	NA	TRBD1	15	CASSLDGTGGTEAFF	TGTGCCAGCAGCTTAGACGGGACAGGGGGCACTGAAGCTTTCTTT
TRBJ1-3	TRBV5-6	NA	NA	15	CASSLGFYSGNTIYF	TGTGCCAGCAGCTTGGGGTTCTACTCTGGAAACACCATATATTTT
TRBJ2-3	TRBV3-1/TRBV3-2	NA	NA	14	CASSSWSAADTQYF	TGTGCCAGCAGCTCATGGAGCGCCGCAGATACGCAGTATTTT
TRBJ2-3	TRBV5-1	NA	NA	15	CASSSQGTSTDTQYF	TGCGCCAGCAGCTCTCAGGGAACGTCCACAGATACGCAGTATTTT
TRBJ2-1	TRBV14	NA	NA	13	CASSQVKRSEQFF	TGTGCCAGCAGCCAAGTCAAGCGGAGTGAGCAGTTCTTC
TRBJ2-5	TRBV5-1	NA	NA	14	CASSLAGDQETQYF	TGCGCCAGCAGCTTGGCCGGGGACCAAGAGACCCAGTACTTC
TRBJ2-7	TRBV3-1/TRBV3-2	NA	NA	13	CASSQGLADEQYF	TGTGCCAGCAGCCAAGGTTTAGCGGACGAGCAGTACTTC
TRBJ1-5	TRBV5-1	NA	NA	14	CASSLTGSDQPQHF	TGCGCCAGCAGCTTGACAGGGTCGGATCAGCCCCAGCATTTT
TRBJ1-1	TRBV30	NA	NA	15	CAWSPGEYLNTEAFF	TGTGCCTGGTCCCCAGGGGAATACCTGAACACTGAAGCTTTCTTT
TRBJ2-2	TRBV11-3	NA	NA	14	CASSFERATGELFF	TGTGCCAGCAGCTTTGAGCGGGCCACCGGGGAGCTGTTTTTT
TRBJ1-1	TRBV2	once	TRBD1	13	CASARDRVAEAFF	TGTGCCAGTGCTAGGGACAGGGTCGCTGAAGCTTTCTTT
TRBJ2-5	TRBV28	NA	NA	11	CASSFSETQYF	TGTGCCAGCAGTTTTTCGGAGACCCAGTACTTC
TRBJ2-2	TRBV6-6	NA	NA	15	CASSYSGIDTGELFF	TGTGCCAGCAGTTACTCCGGGATTGACACCGGGGAGCTGTTTTTT
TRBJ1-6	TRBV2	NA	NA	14	CASSEWGEDSPLHF	TGTGCCAGCAGTGAATGGGGGGAAGATTCACCCCTCCACTTT
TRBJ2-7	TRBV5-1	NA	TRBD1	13	CASSFDRVYEQYF	TGCGCCAGCAGCTTCGACAGGGTCTACGAGCAGTACTTC
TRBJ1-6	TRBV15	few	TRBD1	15	CATSTGQGAVSPLHF	TGTGCCACCAGCACCGGACAGGGAGCTGTGTCACCCCTCCACTTT
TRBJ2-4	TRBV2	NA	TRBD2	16	CASRATSGSEEGIQYF	TGTGCCAGCAGAGCTACTAGCGGGAGTGAAGAAGGCATTCAGTACTTC
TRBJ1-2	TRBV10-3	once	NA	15	CAIREEDRVNYGYTF	TGTGCCATCCGAGAGGAGGATAGGGTTAACTATGGCTACACCTTC
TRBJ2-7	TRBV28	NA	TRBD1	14	CASSLGQPYYEQYF	TGTGCCAGCAGTCTGGGACAGCCCTACTACGAGCAGTACTTC
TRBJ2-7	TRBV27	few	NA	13	CASSWTRAYEQYF	TGTGCCAGCAGTTGGACAAGGGCCTACGAGCAGTACTTC
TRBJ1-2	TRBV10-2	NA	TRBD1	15	CASSGEGAHGYGYTF	TGCGCCAGCAGTGGAGAGGGGGCGCATGGGTATGGCTACACCTTC
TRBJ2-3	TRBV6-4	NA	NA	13	CASSPSVTDTQYF	TGTGCCAGCAGTCCTAGCGTGACAGATACGCAGTATTTT
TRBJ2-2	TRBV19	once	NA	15	CASSITILDTGELFF	TGTGCCAGTAGTATCACTATACTAGACACCGGGGAGCTGTTTTTT
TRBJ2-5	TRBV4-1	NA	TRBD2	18	CASSQEGLAGGSEETQYF	TGCGCCAGCAGCCAAGAAGGTCTCGCGGGAGGTTCGGAGGAGACCCAGTACTTC
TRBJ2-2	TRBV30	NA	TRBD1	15	CAWSEGDRVTGELFF	TGTGCCTGGAGTGAAGGGGACAGAGTCACCGGGGAGCTGTTTTTT
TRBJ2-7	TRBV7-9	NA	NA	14	CASSLEAGSHEQYF	TGTGCCAGCAGCTTAGAGGCGGGGTCCCACGAGCAGTACTTC
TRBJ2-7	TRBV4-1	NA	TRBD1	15	CASSQVDRQGGEQYF	TGCGCCAGCAGCCAAGTGGACAGGCAAGGCGGCGAGCAGTACTTC
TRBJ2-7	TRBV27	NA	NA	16	CASRAIKAGRSYEQYF	TGTGCCAGCAGGGCAATAAAGGCAGGGCGTTCGTACGAGCAGTACTTC
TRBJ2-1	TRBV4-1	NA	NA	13	CASSLLGDNEQFF	TGCGCCAGCAGCCTTCTCGGGGACAATGAGCAGTTCTTC
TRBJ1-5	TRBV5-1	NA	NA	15	CASSLAGDHNQPQHF	TGCGCCAGCAGCTTAGCGGGGGACCACAATCAGCCCCAGCATTTT
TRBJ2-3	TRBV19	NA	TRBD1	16	CASSLRQGSNTDTQYF	TGTGCCAGTAGTCTTCGACAGGGATCGAACACAGATACGCAGTATTTT
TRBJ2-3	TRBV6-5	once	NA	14	CASSFDGAVDTQYF	TGTGCCAGCAGTTTCGACGGAGCAGTGGATACGCAGTATTTT